The 4 T cell receptor beta chains below come from one sample, sequenced in a study of early T cells in non-severe SARS-CoV-2 infection. TCRdb itself ran the 5' RACE reads through MiXCR, one entry per CDR3 protein. The sample records approximately 75,000 distinct CDR3 sequences, roughly 4.6% being singletons. The sample consisted of whole blood, taken at baseline. These receptors all come from an adult who was a healthcare worker with PCR-confirmed SARS-CoV-2 infection or an uninfected control (not recorded which). The donor label of this sample is uncertain.

This clonotype showed up many times. The gene calls are TRBV4-3 and TRBJ1-6, with TRBD1 as a possible D gene (5 bases). The CDR3 totals 17 residues. Per the germline V gene, CDR1 is LGHNA and CDR2 is YSLEER. V was pared by 1 base and J by 10 bases, with 20 bases between. The CDR3 bases are TGCGCCAGCAGCCAAGCCAGGGTTGACAGCGGGGGGTCACCCCTCCACTTT. Translation gives CASSQARVDSGGSPLHF.

Remarks on this clonotype: A read error may produce the germline difference seen at one junction end. The chain links TRBV12-3 or TRBV12-4 to TRBJ2-7; 7 positions match TRBD1. The CDR3 is 13 amino acids. The CDR3 here is CASRQGTSYEQNF. The CDR3 nucleotides are TGTGCCAGCAGACAGGGGACCTCCTACGAGCAGAACTTC.

This clonotype was recorded at least ten times. The chain has TRBV7-2 and TRBJ2-7, with no clear D. This CDR3 is 13 amino acids long. The germline V gene encodes CDR1 SGHTA and CDR2 FQGNSA. Deletions cut 5 bases from V and 3 bases from J, with 11 bases between. CDR3 DNA: TGTGCCAGCAGCCCTTCCCCAGGCTACGAGCAGTACTTC. Its translation: CASSPSPGYEQYF.

This clonotype showed up many times. This sequence joins TRBV20-1 and TRBJ2-7; 9 nucleotides align to TRBD1. Trimming at V came to 5 bases and at J to 6 bases, leaving 5 bases not matched to a gene. CDR3 length: 12 residues. The germline V gene encodes CDR1 DFQATT and CDR2 SNEGSKA (reference sequence). This chain's CDR3 is CSAGQGSGEQYF. The CDR3 region has the DNA TGCAGTGCTGGACAGGGGTCGGGCGAGCAGTACTTC.